Presented here are 26 T cell receptor beta chains from one specimen sequenced in a study of OX40 agonist ivuxolimab in advanced cancers. Libraries were built with the immunoSEQ multiplex PCR assay. As stored in TCRdb, this immuneACCESS dataset retains in-frame rearrangements with V and J assigned. A fraction of the clones does not appear; measured against another copy, unresolved V genes explain less than half of the discrepancy, and the remainder lacks a known reason. Here the sample has tens of thousands of clones; more than 65% occur a single time. The ten largest clones represent 11% to 15% of the sample. Sample: CD4+ or CD8+ T cells sorted from blood, taken in a trial of the OX40 agonist ivuxolimab. These receptors were collected from an adult with an advanced solid tumor such as melanoma, head and neck, liver or kidney cancer.

The J gene is TRBJ1-5, the V gene TRBV19, with TRBD1 as a possible D gene (5 bases). The CDR3 totals 15 residues. Trimming removed 3 bases from V and 4 bases from J, with 13 bases in between. Germline V CDR1 and CDR2: LNHDA, SQIVND (reference sequence). The CDR3 DNA reads as TGTGCCAGTAGTATGGAGGGGTCATTAAATCAGCCCCAGCATTTT. The encoded protein is CASSMEGSLNQPQHF.

The chain links TRBV4-1 to TRBJ1-4; a weak D match, TRBD1 (6 bases). Germline lookup yields CDR1 MGHRA and CDR2 YSYEKL. The CDR3 sequence is 15 residues long. The V end lost 7 bases, the J end lost 12 bases, and 24 bases lay between the germline ends. The CDR3 coding sequence is TGCGCCAGCACCCGAAGGGACAAGACTTCCCGGGAACTGTTTTTT. This encodes CASTRRDKTSRELFF.

By frequency in the sample, this clone is medium-sized. The gene calls are TRBV4-3 and TRBJ1-4; D unclear. Trimming cost V 1 base and J 8 bases, with 17 bases left between them. This CDR3 has 16 residues. Looked up from germline, CDR1 is LGHNA and CDR2 is YSLEER. CDR3 loop: CASSQANLMGREKLFF. The CDR3 nucleotides read TGCGCCAGCAGCCAAGCGAACCTAATGGGTCGGGAAAAACTGTTTTTT.

V and J are TRBV6-5 and TRBJ2-7, with a tentative D call TRBD1 (6 bases). The CDR3 extends over 14 amino acids. The V and J ends lost 6 bases and 6 bases respectively, with 18 bases between them. The V gene's germline CDR1 is MNHEY and CDR2 SVGAGI. CDR3 bases: TGTGCCAGCAGGGCCGATCTGGACAGTCCCGAGCAGTACTTC. Amino acids: CASRADLDSPEQYF.

This clone was observed once. The chain links TRBV4-3 to TRBJ1-1; TRBD1 might be the D (5 bases). Germline assignment: CDR1 LGHNA and CDR2 YSLEER. CDR3 length: 15 residues. V was pared by 0 bases and J by 1 base, with 9 bases between. CDR3 bases: TGCGCCAGCAGCCAAGATGGGGGGGGGAACACTGAAGCTTTCTTT. This translates into CASSQDGGGNTEAFF.

The CDR3 sequence: CASRTGIGPGYEQYF. CDR3 nucleotide sequence: TGTGCCAGCAGGACTGGGATCGGGCCGGGTTACGAGCAGTACTTC. V and J are TRBV6-5 and TRBJ2-7, with no clear D. The CDR3 extends over 15 amino acids. Germline CDR1 and CDR2: MNHEY and SVGAGI. The V and J ends lost 6 bases and 4 bases respectively, with 19 bases between them.

The rearrangement uses TRBV11-2 and TRBJ2-7; D gene uncertain. CDR1 is SGHAT, CDR2 FQNNGV, per germline. The CDR3 consists of 14 residues. Trimming cost V 2 bases and J 3 bases, with 11 bases left between them. CDR3: CASSLRPVSYEQYF. The DNA of the CDR3 is TGTGCCAGCAGCTTAAGGCCCGTGAGCTACGAGCAGTACTTC. Full variable domain (rest looked up from reference TRBV11-2 and TRBJ2-7): EAGVAQSPRYKIIEKRQSVAFWCNPISGHATLYWYQQILGQGPKLLIQFQNNGVVDDSQLPKDRFSAERLKGVDSTLKIQPAKLEDSAVYLCASSLRPVSYEQYFGPGTRLTVT.

This clone is large. This chain connects TRBV6-1 to TRBJ2-6; D is possibly TRBD2 (5 bases). This CDR3 spans 16 amino acids. V lost 2 bases to trimming and J lost 0 bases, with 8 bases between them. The V gene's germline CDR1 is MNHNS and CDR2 SASEGT. DNA for the CDR3: TGTGCCAGCAGTGAAAGCGCGGGCTCTGGGGCCAACGTCCTGACTTTC. Its translation is CASSESAGSGANVLTF.

The CDR3 reads CAISGLAVTTGELFF. DNA for the CDR3: TGTGCCATCAGTGGACTAGCGGTCACCACCGGGGAGCTGTTTTTT. The chain carries TRBV10-3 and TRBJ2-2, with 9 bases fitting TRBD2. J lost 4 bases, V lost 4 bases, and 4 bases had no gene match. Germline CDR1 and CDR2: ENHRY and SYGVKD. This CDR3 is built from 15 residues.

The chain recombines TRBV7-6 with TRBJ2-6, with D unclear. From germline, CDR1 is SGHVS and CDR2 FNYEAQ. V was pared by 5 bases and J by 1 base, with 15 bases between. This CDR3 spans 17 amino acids. The DNA of the CDR3 is TGTGCCAGCAGCCCACCCCCCCGAGGATCTGGGGCCAACGTCCTGACTTTC. As protein: CASSPPPRGSGANVLTF.

The V and J genes are TRBV5-1 and TRBJ1-2, with TRBD1 matching 8 bases. Germline trimming cut 4 bases from V and 8 bases from J; bases unmatched to any gene: 13. Germline CDR1 is SGHRS and CDR2 is YFSETQ. This CDR3 is 15 amino acids long. For the CDR3, the DNA is TGCGCCAGCAGCCTAGGGACAGGCCGCAGCGAGGGCTACACCTTC. Translating it yields CASSLGTGRSEGYTF. The full variable domain, rest sourced from reference TRBV5-1 and TRBJ1-2, is KAGVTQTPRYLIKTRGQQVTLSCSPISGHRSVSWYQQTPGQGLQFLFEYFSETQRNKGNFPGRFSGRQFSNSRSEMNVSTLELGDSALYLCASSLGTGRSEGYTFGSGTRLTVV.

This clone was seen only once. The chain joins TRBV13 to TRBJ2-7; 8 bases agree with TRBD2. With V trimmed by 5 bases and J by 3 bases, 12 bases remained unmatched. Germline V gene data show CDR1 as PRHDT and CDR2 as FYEKMQ (reference sequence). This CDR3 comprises 16 residues. The CDR3 is CASSPPGGADRYEQYF. The CDR3 coding sequence is TGTGCCAGCAGCCCCCCGGGGGGGGCTGATCGCTACGAGCAGTACTTC.

This chain joins TRBV27 and TRBJ2-7, with D maybe TRBD2 (5 bases). Germline CDR1 is MNHEY and CDR2 is SMNVEV (reference sequence). V was pared by 6 bases and J by 7 bases, with 16 bases between. The CDR3 extends over 13 amino acids. CDR3 in DNA: TGTGCCAGCAGCACTTGGCTCGCGGGTGAGCAGTACTTC. Protein product: CASSTWLAGEQYF.

The V gene is TRBV9, the J gene TRBJ2-5; 7 nucleotides match TRBD2. J lost 2 bases, V lost 4 bases, and 8 bases had no gene match. Germline CDR1 SGDLS, CDR2 YYNGEE. The CDR3 covers 15 residues. In DNA form, the CDR3 reads TGTGCCAGCAGCCAGCGGGGATTCCCTCAAGAGACCCAGTACTTC. This translates into CASSQRGFPQETQYF.

This clone is deemed medium-sized. The rearrangement joins TRBV19 to TRBJ2-1; a weak D match, TRBD1 (5 bases). Germline V gene data show CDR1 as LNHDA and CDR2 as SQIVND (reference sequence). The CDR3 runs 14 residues. V lost 5 bases to trimming and J lost 5 bases, with 13 bases between them. The CDR3 region is CASSSPDTDNEQFF. The CDR3 DNA reads as TGTGCCAGTAGTTCCCCGGACACCGACAATGAGCAGTTCTTC.

The chain joins TRBV5-1 to TRBJ2-3; D is unclear. There are 14 residues in the CDR3. The V and J ends lost 2 bases and 0 bases respectively, with 7 bases between them. Germline CDR1 is SGHRS and CDR2 is YFSETQ. CDR3 sequence reads: CASSLGKSTDTQYF. DNA for the CDR3: TGCGCCAGCAGCTTAGGGAAGAGCACAGATACGCAGTATTTT. The full variable domain, its missing parts supplied by reference TRBV5-1 and TRBJ2-3, is KAGVTQTPRYLIKTRGQQVTLSCSPISGHRSVSWYQQTPGQGLQFLFEYFSETQRNKGNFPGRFSGRQFSNSRSEMNVSTLELGDSALYLCASSLGKSTDTQYFGPGTRLTVL.

The chain employs TRBV6-1 and TRBJ2-7; 7 bases agree with TRBD1. Germline V gene data show CDR1 as MNHNS and CDR2 as SASEGT. J was trimmed by 3 bases and V by 7 bases; bases with no gene match: 6. CDR3 length equals 13 residues. CDR3 region: CASIVGTDYEQYF. The CDR3 nucleotides read TGTGCCAGCATCGTAGGGACAGACTACGAGCAGTACTTC.

The chain recombines TRBV2 with TRBJ1-2, with TRBD1 matching over 10 bases. The V gene end was trimmed by 5 bases and the J gene end by 6 bases; junction bases not matched to a gene: 6. The CDR3 spans 14 residues. The germline V gene has CDR1 SNHLY and CDR2 FYNNEI. This chain's CDR3 is CASSLGQGLDGYTF. The CDR3 DNA reads TGTGCCAGCAGTTTGGGACAGGGGTTAGATGGCTACACCTTC.

V is TRBV2 and J is TRBJ2-7; 10 positions match TRBD1. CDR1 is SNHLY and CDR2 is FYNNEI in the germline V gene. The V gene end was trimmed by 7 bases and the J gene end by 5 bases; junction bases not matched to a gene: 8. The CDR3 sequence is 14 residues long. The CDR3 coding sequence is TGTGCCAGCATCGAGGGACAGGGGTACCACGAGCAGTACTTC. Residues: CASIEGQGYHEQYF.

The gene calls are TRBV11-2 and TRBJ2-2; D perhaps matches TRBD2 (6 bases). CDR3 length: 15 residues. Trimming removed 5 bases from V and 3 bases from J, with 13 bases in between. The germline V gene has CDR1 SGHAT and CDR2 FQNNGV. Here the CDR3 DNA reads TGTGCCAGCAGCCCTAGTGGGGGGTACACCGGGGAGCTGTTTTTT. Translating it yields CASSPSGGYTGELFF. The complete variable domain, with remaining parts taken from reference TRBV11-2 and TRBJ2-2, reads EAGVAQSPRYKIIEKRQSVAFWCNPISGHATLYWYQQILGQGPKLLIQFQNNGVVDDSQLPKDRFSAERLKGVDSTLKIQPAKLEDSAVYLCASSPSGGYTGELFFGEGSRLTVL.

The V call is TRBV11-2, the J call TRBJ1-1, with 7 bases aligning to TRBD1. The CDR3 totals 12 residues. The J segment lost 6 bases and the V segment lost 5 bases, leaving 3 bases of the junction unmatched. CDR1 and CDR2 from the germline V gene are SGHAT and FQNNGV. The CDR3 nucleotides are TGTGCCAGCAGCCCAACAGGGGCTGAAGCTTTCTTT. This sequence encodes CASSPTGAEAFF.

The chain is built from TRBV6-5 and TRBJ2-7; the D gene is possibly TRBD1 (8 bases). Germline lookup yields CDR1 MNHEY and CDR2 SVGAGI. The CDR3 is made up of 15 amino acids. Trimming took 6 bases from V and 0 from J, leaving 15 bases between them. Here the CDR3 DNA reads TGTGCCAGCAGGATACAGGGGGGGACCTCCTACGAGCAGTACTTC. Translation: CASRIQGGTSYEQYF.

CDR3 coding DNA: TGTGCCAGCAGCTCCCGGGGGTTTTGGGAGCTGTTTTTT. Translated, it gives CASSSRGFWELFF. The rearrangement uses TRBV5-6 and TRBJ2-2, with a weak D call TRBD2 (6 bases). V was pared by 3 bases and J by 9 bases, with 12 bases between. This CDR3 contains 13 residues. In germline, CDR1 is SGHDT, CDR2 YYEEEE.

This rearrangement joins TRBV7-9 to TRBJ2-7; TRBD1 agrees at 7 bases. The CDR3 is 15 residues long. Losses at the gene ends were 5 bases for V and 3 bases for J; bases not matched to a gene: 10. CDR1 and CDR2 from the germline V gene are SEHNR and FQNEAQ (reference sequence). In DNA, the CDR3 is TGTGCCAGCAGCACCGTGACAGGGCGCTACTACGAGCAGTACTTC. Translation: CASSTVTGRYYEQYF.

This clone was observed once. This sequence joins TRBV5-1 and TRBJ2-1, with D perhaps TRBD2 (6 bases). V was pared by 3 bases and J by 8 bases, with 12 bases between. This CDR3 region has 13 residues. Germline CDR1 is SGHRS and CDR2 is YFSETQ. CDR3 nucleotides: TGCGCCAGCAGCTGGGCGGGGATAGATGAGCAGTTCTTC. It is translated as CASSWAGIDEQFF.

This clone has only one observation. This chain connects TRBV28 to TRBJ2-3; 10 bases agree with TRBD2. This CDR3 has 18 amino acids. CDR1 and CDR2 (germline): MDHEN, SYDVKM. Trimming cost V 3 bases and J 5 bases; bases outside gene matches: 14. The CDR3 protein is CASSFPRILAGSQDTQYF. CDR3 sequence (DNA): TGTGCCAGCAGTTTTCCCAGGATACTAGCGGGGTCTCAAGATACGCAGTATTTT.